The 6 T cell receptor beta chains listed next were all sequenced from one sample in a study of response to subunit inactivated influenza vaccine. MiXCR was run by TCRdb on the RT-PCR reads, yielding one entry per CDR3 protein. Of roughly 570,000 distinct CDR3 sequences listed, 12% to 15% are singletons. The sequenced sample was PBMCs from blood, obtained 11 to 12 days after vaccination. The receptors here all came from a man aged 50-59 years who received an inactivated influenza vaccine.

The chain is built from TRBV12-3 or TRBV12-4 and TRBJ2-2; TRBD2 agrees at 9 bases. The CDR3 sequence is 16 residues long. V trimming: 5 bases; J trimming: 4 bases; junction bases outside the gene matches: 8. CDR3 protein: CASSRSSRGGTGELFF. The CDR3 nucleotides are TGTGCCAGCAGTCGGAGTTCGCGGGGGGGCACCGGGGAGCTGTTTTTT.

This clonotype occurred a few times. V and J are TRBV29-1 and TRBJ2-1; TRBD2 is a possible D gene (5 bases). V lost 4 bases and J 7 bases, leaving 11 bases between the germline ends. Germline V gene data show CDR1 as SQVTM and CDR2 as ANQGSEA. This CDR3 region has 12 residues. The CDR3, as DNA: TGCAGCGTTGGTCTAGCAGCAAATGAGCAGTTCTTC. Its protein is CSVGLAANEQFF.

This clonotype was counted between two and nine times. The chain uses TRBV6-2 or TRBV6-3 and TRBJ2-1, with 7 bases fitting TRBD2. The CDR3 contains 14 residues. The V and J ends lost 6 bases and 9 bases, in that order; junction bases with no gene match: 11. Germline V lookup: CDR1 MNHEY, CDR2 SVGEGT. CDR3: CASRGTGGSLEQFF. The CDR3 bases are TGTGCCAGCAGAGGGACGGGCGGGAGCCTTGAGCAGTTCTTC.

This clonotype was recorded many times. V usage is TRBV7-8 and J usage is TRBJ1-2; no definite D call. Germline V lookup: CDR1 SGHVS, CDR2 FQNEAQ. This CDR3 region has 16 residues. Trimming took off 3 bases at V and 4 bases at J, with 18 bases between the two ends. The chain's CDR3 is CASSLAEGRFSYGYTF. In DNA form, the CDR3 reads TGTGCCAGCAGCTTGGCGGAGGGTCGTTTTAGCTATGGCTACACCTTC. The full variable domain, rest sourced from reference TRBV7-8 and TRBJ1-2, is GAGVSQSPRYKVAKRGQDVALRCDPISGHVSLFWYQQALGQGPEFLTYFQNEAQLDKSGLPSDRFFAERPEGSVSTLKIQRTQQEDSAVYLCASSLAEGRFSYGYTFGSGTRLTVV.

This clonotype was detected only a few times. This chain uses TRBV6-2 or TRBV6-3 with TRBJ1-5, with TRBD1 identical over 7 bases. Germline CDR1 reads MNHEY; CDR2 reads SVGEGT. CDR3 length: 17 amino acids. J was trimmed by 0 bases and V by 2 bases; bases with no gene match: 7. The DNA of the CDR3 is TGTGCCAGCAGTTACCCGGCTGGGACAGCTAGCAATCAGCCCCAGCATTTT. Protein product: CASSYPAGTASNQPQHF.

V is TRBV28 and J is TRBJ1-1; D is perhaps TRBD1 (6 bases). This CDR3 comprises 13 residues. Germline assignment: CDR1 MDHEN and CDR2 SYDVKM. V was clipped by 5 bases and J by 6 bases, with 13 bases between them. CDR3 in DNA: TGTGCCAGCAGTACGTACAGGGTTCCTGAAGCTTTCTTT. Translating gives CASSTYRVPEAFF.